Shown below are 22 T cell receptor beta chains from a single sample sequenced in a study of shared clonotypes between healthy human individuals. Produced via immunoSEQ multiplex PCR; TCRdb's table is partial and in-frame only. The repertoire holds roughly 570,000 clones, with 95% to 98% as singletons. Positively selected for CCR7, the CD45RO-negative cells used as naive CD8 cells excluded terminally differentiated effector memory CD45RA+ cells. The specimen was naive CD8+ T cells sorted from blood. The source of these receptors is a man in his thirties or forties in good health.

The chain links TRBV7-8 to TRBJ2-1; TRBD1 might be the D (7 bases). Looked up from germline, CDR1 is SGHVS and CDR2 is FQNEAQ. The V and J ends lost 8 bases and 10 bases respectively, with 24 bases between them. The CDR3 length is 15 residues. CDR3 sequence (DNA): TGTGCCAGCCACAGGGGACCCGGGAGAAGGGGCGAGCAGTTCTTC. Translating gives CASHRGPGRRGEQFF.

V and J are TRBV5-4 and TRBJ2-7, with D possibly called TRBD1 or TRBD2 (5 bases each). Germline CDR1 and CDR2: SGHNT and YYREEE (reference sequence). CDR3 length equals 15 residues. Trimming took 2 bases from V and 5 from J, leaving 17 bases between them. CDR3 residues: CASSFPPDGTNEQYF. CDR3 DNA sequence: TGTGCCAGCAGCTTTCCCCCTGACGGGACGAACGAGCAGTACTTC.

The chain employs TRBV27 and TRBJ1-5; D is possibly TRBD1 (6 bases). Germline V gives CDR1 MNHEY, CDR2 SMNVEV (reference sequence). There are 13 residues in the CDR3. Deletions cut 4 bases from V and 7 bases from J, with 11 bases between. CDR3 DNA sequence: TGTGCCAGCAGTTGGGCAGGGGCCCAGCCCCAGCATTTT. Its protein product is CASSWAGAQPQHF.

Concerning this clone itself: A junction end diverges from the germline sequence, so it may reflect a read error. CDR3 DNA sequence: TGTGCTAGCAGCTTAAATGAGGATCAGCCCCAGCATTTT. Protein sequence: CASSLNEDQPQHF. The rearrangement joins TRBV7-7 to TRBJ1-5; the D is unclear. CDR1 and CDR2 (germline): SSHAT, FNYEAQ (reference sequence). This CDR3 has 13 amino acids.

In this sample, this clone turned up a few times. The CDR3 region is CASSLTGTPYEQYF. DNA of the CDR3: TGTGCCAGCAGTTTGACCGGGACCCCCTACGAGCAGTACTTC. The rearrangement uses TRBV6-6 and TRBJ2-7, with D perhaps matching TRBD1 or TRBD2 (5 bases each). The germline V and J ends were trimmed by 4 bases and 2 bases, with 12 bases remaining between them. Germline CDR1 is MNHNY and CDR2 is SVGAGI (reference sequence). This CDR3 contains 14 residues.

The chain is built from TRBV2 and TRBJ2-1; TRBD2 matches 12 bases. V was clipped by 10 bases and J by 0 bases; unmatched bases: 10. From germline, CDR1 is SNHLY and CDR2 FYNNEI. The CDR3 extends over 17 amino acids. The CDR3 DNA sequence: TGTGCCATTCGGGGACTAGCGGGCTCAAGCTCCTACAATGAGCAGTTCTTC. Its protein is CAIRGLAGSSSYNEQFF.

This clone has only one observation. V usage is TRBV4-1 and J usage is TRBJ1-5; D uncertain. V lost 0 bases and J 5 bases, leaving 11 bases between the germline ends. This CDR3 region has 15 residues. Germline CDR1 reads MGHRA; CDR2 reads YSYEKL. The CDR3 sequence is CASSQEGLRDQPQHF. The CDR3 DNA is TGCGCCAGCAGCCAAGAAGGCCTGAGGGATCAGCCCCAGCATTTT.

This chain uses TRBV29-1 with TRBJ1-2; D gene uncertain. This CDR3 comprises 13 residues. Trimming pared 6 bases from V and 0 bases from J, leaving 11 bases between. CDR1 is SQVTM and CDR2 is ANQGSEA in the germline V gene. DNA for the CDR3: TGCAGCGTGACTACAGAGTCTAACTATGGCTACACCTTC. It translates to CSVTTESNYGYTF. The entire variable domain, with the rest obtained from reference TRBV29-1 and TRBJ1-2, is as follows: SAVISQKPSRDICQRGTSLTIQCQVDSQVTMMFWYRQQPGQSLTLIATANQGSEATYESGFVIDKFPISRPNLTFSTLTVSNMSPEDSSIYLCSVTTESNYGYTFGSGTRLTVV.

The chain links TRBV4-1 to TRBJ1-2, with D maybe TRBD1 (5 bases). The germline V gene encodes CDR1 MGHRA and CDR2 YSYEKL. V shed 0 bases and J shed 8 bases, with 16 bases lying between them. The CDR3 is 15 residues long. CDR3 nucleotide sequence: TGCGCCAGCAGCCAAGATTGGGGGAATTGGTTCGGCTACACCTTC. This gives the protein CASSQDWGNWFGYTF.

The CDR3 loop reads CSVEGQGVYNEQFF. In DNA form, the CDR3 reads TGCAGCGTTGAAGGGCAGGGGGTATACAATGAGCAGTTCTTC. V is TRBV29-1 and J is TRBJ2-1; 7 positions match TRBD1. Trimming at V came to 1 base and at J to 4 bases, leaving 4 bases not matched to a gene. Germline V gene sequence: CDR1 SQVTM, CDR2 ANQGSEA. The CDR3 runs 14 residues.

CDR3 sequence (DNA): TGTGCCAGCAGGGGACAGGGTATGGCCACTGAAGCTTTCTTT. This encodes CASRGQGMATEAFF. The genes are TRBV28 and TRBJ1-1; 9 bases map to TRBD1. J gave up 4 bases and V 6 bases, and 6 bases lay outside the gene matches. The germline gives CDR1 MDHEN, CDR2 SYDVKM. There are 14 residues in the CDR3.

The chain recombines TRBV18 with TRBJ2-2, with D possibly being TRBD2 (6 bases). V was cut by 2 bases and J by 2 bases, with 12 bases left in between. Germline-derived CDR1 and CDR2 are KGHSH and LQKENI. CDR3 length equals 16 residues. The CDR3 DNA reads TGTGCCAGCTCACCAAGTAGCGGAAAAAACACCGGGGAGCTGTTTTTT. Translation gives CASSPSSGKNTGELFF.

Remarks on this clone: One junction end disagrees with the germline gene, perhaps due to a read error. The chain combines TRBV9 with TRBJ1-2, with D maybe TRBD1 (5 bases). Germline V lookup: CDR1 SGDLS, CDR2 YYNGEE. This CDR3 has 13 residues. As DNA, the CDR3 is TGTGCCAGTAGCGGGACCCCTAGCTATGGCTACACCTTC. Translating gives CASSGTPSYGYTF.

The CDR3 spells CSVVHRSNYGYTF. CDR3 in DNA: TGCAGCGTTGTGCACAGATCTAACTATGGCTACACCTTC. The chain is built from TRBV29-1 and TRBJ1-2, with D hard to call. This CDR3 contains 13 residues. The germline CDR1 and CDR2 sequences are SQVTM and ANQGSEA. V gave up 4 bases and J gave up 0 bases, with 9 bases separating them.

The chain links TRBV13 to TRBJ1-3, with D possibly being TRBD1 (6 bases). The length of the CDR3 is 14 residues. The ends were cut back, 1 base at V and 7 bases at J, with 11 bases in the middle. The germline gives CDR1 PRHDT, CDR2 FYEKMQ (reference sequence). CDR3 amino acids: CASSLEAGENTIYF. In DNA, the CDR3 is TGTGCCAGCAGCTTAGAGGCAGGGGAGAACACCATATATTTT. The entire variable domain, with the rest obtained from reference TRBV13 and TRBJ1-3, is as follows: AAGVIQSPRHLIKEKRETATLKCYPIPRHDTVYWYQQGPGQDPQFLISFYEKMQSDKGSIPDRFSAQQFSDYHSELNMSSLELGDSALYFCASSLEAGENTIYFGEGSWLTVV.

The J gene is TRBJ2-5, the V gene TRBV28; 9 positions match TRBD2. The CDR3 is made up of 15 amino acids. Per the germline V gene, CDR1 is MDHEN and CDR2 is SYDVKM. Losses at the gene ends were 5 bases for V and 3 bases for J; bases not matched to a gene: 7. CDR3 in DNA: TGTGCCAGCAGTCTGACTAGCGGATACGAAGAGACCCAGTACTTC. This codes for CASSLTSGYEETQYF.

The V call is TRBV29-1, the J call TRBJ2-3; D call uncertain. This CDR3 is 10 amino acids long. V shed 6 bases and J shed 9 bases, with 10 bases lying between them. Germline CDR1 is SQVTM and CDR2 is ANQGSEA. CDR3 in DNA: TGCAGCGTGCCCTTCGACACGCAGTATTTT. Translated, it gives CSVPFDTQYF.

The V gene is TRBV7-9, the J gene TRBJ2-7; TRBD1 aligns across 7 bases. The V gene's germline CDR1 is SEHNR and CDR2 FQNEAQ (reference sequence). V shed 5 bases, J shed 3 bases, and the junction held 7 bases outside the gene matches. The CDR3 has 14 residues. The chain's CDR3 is CASSPRQGYYEQYF. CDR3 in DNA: TGTGCCAGCAGCCCTAGACAGGGATACTACGAGCAGTACTTC.

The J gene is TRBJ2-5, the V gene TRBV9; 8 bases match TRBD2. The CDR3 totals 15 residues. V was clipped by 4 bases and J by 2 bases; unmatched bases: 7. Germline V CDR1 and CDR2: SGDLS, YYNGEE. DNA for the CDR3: TGTGCCAGCAGCACTAGCGGACTAGAACAAGAGACCCAGTACTTC. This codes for CASSTSGLEQETQYF.

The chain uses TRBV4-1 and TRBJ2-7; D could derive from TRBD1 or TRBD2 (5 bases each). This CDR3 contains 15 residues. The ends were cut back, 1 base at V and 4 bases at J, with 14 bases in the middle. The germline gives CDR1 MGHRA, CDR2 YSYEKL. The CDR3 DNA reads TGCGCCAGCAGCCAAGTCGAGGGGCTTGGATACGAGCAGTACTTC. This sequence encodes CASSQVEGLGYEQYF.

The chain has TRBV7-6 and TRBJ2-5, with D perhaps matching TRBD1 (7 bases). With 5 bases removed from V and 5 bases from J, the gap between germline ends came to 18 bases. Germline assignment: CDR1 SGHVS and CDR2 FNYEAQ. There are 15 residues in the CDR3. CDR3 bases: TGTGCCAGCAGCAGGGGCAGGGGGGCGTGGGAGACCCAGTACTTC. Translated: CASSRGRGAWETQYF.

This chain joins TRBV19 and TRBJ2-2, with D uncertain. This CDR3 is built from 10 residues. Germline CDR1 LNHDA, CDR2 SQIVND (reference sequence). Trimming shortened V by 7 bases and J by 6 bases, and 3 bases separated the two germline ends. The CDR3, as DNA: TGTGCCAGTAAAGCCGGGGAGCTGTTTTTT. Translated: CASKAGELFF.